This T cell receptor (beta chain) was captured by sequencing in a study of T-cell reconstitution after alpha-beta-depleted transplantation in children. Whole-study findings and limits: Some patients showed high day-60 TCRbeta diversity, which derived from surviving recipient T cells and thymic progenitors. About two months after transplant, alpha-beta T cells reportedly came from several hundred expanded graft clones. When one year had passed after transplant, most T-cell counts and diversity came from newly produced T cells.

Preparation of the TCRbeta library was carried out with unique molecular identifiers. MiXCR, run by TCRdb on the PCR reads, gives a single entry per CDR3 protein. The sample shows approximately 300,000 distinct CDR3 sequences, around a tenth of them seen only once. There are many counts of this clonotype. What it binds is unknown. Germline and junction disagree at one end, which may indicate a read error. Germline V gene sequence: CDR1 SEHNR, CDR2 FQNEAQ (reference sequence). The CDR3 is 13 residues long. This sample comprised PBMCs, obtained before TCRalphabeta/CD19-depleted stem cell transplant. This chain joins TRBV7-9 and TRBJ2-2; D not resolved. The receptor was isolated from a boy under two years old with acute myeloid leukemia, due to receive a stem cell transplant. This CDR3 is CASSLVVGVELFF. In DNA form, the CDR3 reads TGTGCCAGTAGCTTAGTTGTGGGTGTGGAGCTGTTTTTT.